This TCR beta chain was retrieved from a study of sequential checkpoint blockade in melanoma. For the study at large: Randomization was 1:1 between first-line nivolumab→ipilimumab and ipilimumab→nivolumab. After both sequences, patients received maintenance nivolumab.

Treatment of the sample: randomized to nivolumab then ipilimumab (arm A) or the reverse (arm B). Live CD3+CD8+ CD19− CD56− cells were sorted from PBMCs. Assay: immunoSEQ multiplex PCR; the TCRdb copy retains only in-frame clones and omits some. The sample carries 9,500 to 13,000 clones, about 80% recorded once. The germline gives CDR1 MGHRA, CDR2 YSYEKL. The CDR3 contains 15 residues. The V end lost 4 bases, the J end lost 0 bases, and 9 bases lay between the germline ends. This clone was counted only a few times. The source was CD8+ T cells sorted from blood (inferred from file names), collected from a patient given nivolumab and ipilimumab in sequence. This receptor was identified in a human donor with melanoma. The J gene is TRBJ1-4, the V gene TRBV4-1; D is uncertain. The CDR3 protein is CASSPFRATNEKLFF. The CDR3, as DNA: TGCGCCAGCAGCCCTTTCCGGGCAACTAATGAAAAACTGTTTTTT.